This is a list of T cell receptor beta chains from one sample in a study of T cells in Graves' hyperthyroidism and ophthalmopathy. One entry per CDR3 protein, called by TCRdb with MiXCR from the multiplex PCR reads. The sample has approximately 600,000 distinct CDR3 sequences, approximately 15% seen once; the top ten hold approximately 6.4%. The specimen was blood. The receptor source for this set is a woman between 18 and 29 years old with Graves' ophthalmopathy. Both conserved end residues are part of each CDR3. Fields, in order: V gene, D gene, J gene, CDR3 protein. D genes are given only for firm matches.

V: TRBV12-3/TRBV12-4; D: TRBD1; J: TRBJ2-5; CDR3: CASSRTGRFQETQYF
V: TRBV28; D: TRBD1; J: TRBJ1-2; CDR3: CASSLSYGTGRGFNYGYTF
V: TRBV15; D: -; J: TRBJ2-1; CDR3: CATSRDLSTPHWGQNEQFF
V: TRBV12-3/TRBV12-4; D: -; J: TRBJ2-1; CDR3: CASSQKGVAYNEQFF
V: TRBV25-1; D: -; J: TRBJ1-6; CDR3: CASSATGSSPLHF
V: TRBV19; D: TRBD1; J: TRBJ2-3; CDR3: CASSITGDRTDTQYF
V: TRBV19; D: TRBD2; J: TRBJ2-1; CDR3: CASSILPLTSGGNEQFF
V: TRBV9; D: TRBD2; J: TRBJ2-5; CDR3: CASSVDASGGWETQYF
V: TRBV9; D: -; J: TRBJ1-2; CDR3: CASSVAGPPLGGYTF
V: TRBV7-2; D: -; J: TRBJ2-2; CDR3: CASSSTTSNTGELFF
V: TRBV27; D: TRBD1; J: TRBJ2-1; CDR3: CASSLDRGGYNEQFF
V: TRBV15; D: -; J: TRBJ1-1; CDR3: CATSRVRGRTEAFF
V: TRBV12-3/TRBV12-4; D: -; J: TRBJ2-5; CDR3: CASAKGVLSLETQYF
V: TRBV20-1; D: TRBD2; J: TRBJ2-5; CDR3: CSATDSTSGDQETQYF
V: TRBV6-1; D: -; J: TRBJ2-7; CDR3: CASSWGRSYEQYF
V: TRBV6-5; D: -; J: TRBJ2-1; CDR3: CASSYSGQAPYNEQFF
V: TRBV6-2/TRBV6-3; D: TRBD2; J: TRBJ2-5; CDR3: CASSLSSGLAGQETQYF
V: TRBV28; D: TRBD2; J: TRBJ2-5; CDR3: CASSPHPTSGRAGEETQYF
V: TRBV30; D: -; J: TRBJ2-7; CDR3: CAWSPSPSYEQYF
V: TRBV9; D: -; J: TRBJ2-7; CDR3: CASSAGQRGYEQYF
V: TRBV3-1; D: -; J: TRBJ2-1; CDR3: CASSQVARNEQFF
V: TRBV3-1; D: TRBD2; J: TRBJ2-7; CDR3: CASSQGIAGGGEQYF
V: TRBV6-1; D: -; J: TRBJ1-3; CDR3: CASSRQAYTIYF
V: TRBV27; D: TRBD1; J: TRBJ1-6; CDR3: CASSPGTGGRSPLHF
V: TRBV20-1; D: TRBD1; J: TRBJ1-4; CDR3: CSVPDRPGGEKLFF